A single sample gave rise to the 13 T cell receptor beta chains below, sequenced in a study of blood T cell repertoires in COVID-19 (dated by TCRdb to about 2020). Libraries were constructed by the immunoSEQ multiplex PCR assay. Drawn from immuneACCESS, this table holds only the in-frame rearrangements with V and J called that TCRdb kept. Clones are partly lost; checked studies trace under half to an unresolved V gene and leave the rest unexplained. The sample table contains more than 300,000 clones; only one count was recorded for 90% to 95% of them. Around 3.9% of the sample belongs to the ten largest clones. Sequencing input: PBMCs or T cells enriched from blood (not recorded which). The receptors were gathered from a woman aged 25 to 39 who had been exposed to COVID-19.

This chain links TRBV27 with TRBJ2-5, with D perhaps matching TRBD2 (6 bases). The CDR3 runs 15 residues. Germline V gene data show CDR1 as MNHEY and CDR2 as SMNVEV (reference sequence). V lost 5 bases, J lost 5 bases, and 18 bases lay in between. The CDR3 region has the DNA TGTGCCAGCAGTCCCGGGAGAGGCCGCAGGGAGACCCAGTACTTC. The encoded protein is CASSPGRGRRETQYF.

The chain carries TRBV7-9 and TRBJ2-1; 9 bases are a match to TRBD1. This CDR3 has 16 amino acids. Germline V gene lookup returns CDR1 SEHNR and CDR2 FQNEAQ (reference sequence). J was trimmed by 4 bases and V by 1 base; bases with no gene match: 5. The CDR3 bases are TGTGCCAGCAGCTTAGACAGGGGGCTTACTTACAATGAGCAGTTCTTC. Protein sequence: CASSLDRGLTYNEQFF.

V usage is TRBV9 and J usage is TRBJ2-1; D uncertain. The CDR3 length is 11 residues. CDR1 is SGDLS, CDR2 YYNGEE, per germline. V lost 4 bases to trimming and J lost 7 bases, with 6 bases between them. The CDR3 sequence is CASSLRNEQFF. The CDR3 DNA follows: TGTGCCAGCAGCCTCCGGAATGAGCAGTTCTTC.

This chain joins TRBV4-1 and TRBJ1-6; D may be TRBD1 (6 bases). V gave up 1 base and J gave up 10 bases, with 11 bases separating them. CDR1 MGHRA and CDR2 YSYEKL come from the germline V gene. The CDR3 covers 14 residues. The CDR3 DNA reads as TGCGCCAGCAGCCAAGCTTCAGGGGTCTCACCCCTCCACTTT. It translates to CASSQASGVSPLHF.

The J gene is TRBJ2-3, the V gene TRBV5-4; 8 nucleotides agree with TRBD2. The V gene end was trimmed by 1 base and the J gene end by 0 bases; junction bases not matched to a gene: 10. Looked up from germline, CDR1 is SGHNT and CDR2 is YYREEE (reference sequence). The CDR3 is made up of 18 amino acids. The CDR3 spells CASSLRPSAGGSTDTQYF. DNA for the CDR3: TGTGCCAGCAGCTTGCGCCCCTCGGCGGGGGGCAGCACAGATACGCAGTATTTT.

The chain is built from TRBV9 and TRBJ2-6, with 7 bases that match TRBD1. This CDR3 comprises 18 residues. Losses at the gene ends were 3 bases for V and 2 bases for J; bases not matched to a gene: 11. Germline values: CDR1 SGDLS, CDR2 YYNGEE. The CDR3 region has the DNA TGTGCCAGCAGCGGCGACAGGGTGGGGTATGCTGGGGCCAACGTCCTGACTTTC. Protein product: CASSGDRVGYAGANVLTF.

The chain uses TRBV18 and TRBJ1-1; TRBD1 aligns across 8 bases. The CDR3 spans 17 residues. Germline CDR1 is KGHSH and CDR2 is LQKENI. J lost 0 bases, V lost 3 bases, and 9 bases had no gene match. The CDR3 loop is CASSPAGGAYMNTEAFF. In nucleotides, the CDR3 is TGTGCCAGCTCACCGGCAGGGGGCGCGTACATGAACACTGAAGCTTTCTTT.

The V gene is TRBV7-2, the J gene TRBJ1-2; 7 bases line up with TRBD1. V shed 4 bases, J shed 8 bases, and the junction held 10 bases outside the gene matches. The CDR3 has 14 amino acids. The V gene's germline CDR1 is SGHTA and CDR2 FQGNSA. CDR3 bases: TGTGCCAGCAGCTCTCGGACAGGCCTATGGGGCTACACCTTC. This codes for CASSSRTGLWGYTF.

This clone was recorded a few times. This same CDR3 is encoded by further DNA sequences in the sample. This sequence joins TRBV29-1 and TRBJ1-2; D call uncertain. The length of the CDR3 is 11 residues. V was clipped by 4 bases and J by 2 bases, with 5 bases between them. Germline V lookup: CDR1 SQVTM, CDR2 ANQGSEA. As DNA, the CDR3 is TGCAGCGTTGTCGAGAACTATGGCTACACCTTC. It encodes CSVVENYGYTF.

The genes are TRBV4-3 and TRBJ2-1; D is perhaps TRBD1 (6 bases). Germline V lookup: CDR1 LGHNA, CDR2 YSLEER. The CDR3 consists of 17 residues. Trimming cost V 0 bases and J 1 base, with 13 bases left between them. This CDR3 is CASSQDREDRSYNEQFF. CDR3 in DNA: TGCGCCAGCAGCCAAGATCGAGAGGACAGATCCTACAATGAGCAGTTCTTC.

In its sample, this clone was seen once. The CDR3 DNA sequence: TGTGCCACCAGTCGGGGGAATGAGCAGTTCTTC. Encoded protein: CATSRGNEQFF. The V gene is TRBV24-1, the J gene TRBJ2-1; D possibly corresponds to TRBD2 (6 bases). The V end lost 6 bases, the J end lost 7 bases, and 6 bases lay between the germline ends. This CDR3 is built from 11 residues. Germline CDR1 is KGHDR and CDR2 is SFDVKD.

This clone was detected only once. The rearrangement links TRBV6-1 to TRBJ2-7; D remains ambiguous. V lost 2 bases and J lost 2, with 7 bases in between. From germline, CDR1 is MNHNS and CDR2 SASEGT. CDR3 size: 13 residues. CDR3 bases: TGTGCCAGCAGTGAAAACAGTCCCTACGAGCAGTACTTC. Its protein is CASSENSPYEQYF.

The chain carries TRBV12-3 or TRBV12-4 and TRBJ2-7, with 7 bases that match TRBD2. The CDR3 is 13 residues long. J gave up 3 bases and V 8 bases, and 7 bases lay outside the gene matches. The CDR3 reads CASSPWGGYEQYF. CDR3 bases: TGTGCCAGCTCCCCATGGGGGGGCTACGAGCAGTACTTC.